The text below deals with one TCR beta chain. The DNA is omitted, as the CDR3 cannot be located on it reliably, and the CDR3 follows TCRdb's listing. The data originate from a study of tumor-infiltrating lymphocytes in primary liver carcinoma. Whole-study context: The patients comprised men and women between the ages of 30 and 69 years.

The template, 500 ng total RNA, yielded TCR beta cDNA made with a constant-region primer. Amplification in three nested multiplex PCR rounds with slightly modified ARM-PCR gave rise to TCR beta libraries. Each CDR3 protein gets one entry after TCRdb re-called the multiplex PCR reads with MiXCR. The repertoire includes around 88,000 distinct CDR3 sequences, around 68% of them detected once, and 27% sits in the top ten. The tissue used was unsorted bulk material of about 19-31 mg. RNA and DNA were co-extracted from it with the AllPrep DNA/RNA mini kit. Sample: tumor-adjacent normal liver tissue. This TCR derives from a man aged 35-49 years with primary liver carcinoma and hepatitis B virus infection.

Here the CDR3 reads CASILGRGDKEQYF. The chain uses TRBV11-2 and TRBJ2-7; the table names TRBD1, a call not compared with the DNA. The germline V gene has CDR1 SGHAT and CDR2 FQNNGV. The CDR3 contains 14 residues when both ends are counted.